This T cell receptor beta chain comes out of a study of regulatory T cells in long-lasting Graves disease. Time point given: persistent/refractory GD, antithyroid drugs over 5 years with positive TRAb. The TCR library was prepared using RNA isolated from PBMCs. The CDR3 is made up of 13 amino acids. Trimming removed 3 bases at V and 4 bases at J, with 10 bases between. Germline V gene data show CDR1 as GTSNPN and CDR2 as SVGIG (reference sequence). This clonotype has only a few counts. Construction of TCR beta libraries relied on iRepertoire HTBI primers and on Arm-PCR targeting CDR3 regions. TCRdb analysed the multiplex PCR reads with MiXCR anew, one entry per CDR3 protein. The data show about 310,000 distinct CDR3 sequences, 20% to 25% seen once.

The sequencing used peripheral blood mononuclear cells (PBMCs), collected when the disease was refractory, from a patient treated with antithyroid drugs. The sequence derives from a female donor with Graves disease. The V gene is TRBV30, the J gene TRBJ1-5; D is ambiguous. DNA for the CDR3: TGTGCCTGGAGGGGGTCGAATAATCAGCCCCAGCATTTT. It is translated as CAWRGSNNQPQHF.